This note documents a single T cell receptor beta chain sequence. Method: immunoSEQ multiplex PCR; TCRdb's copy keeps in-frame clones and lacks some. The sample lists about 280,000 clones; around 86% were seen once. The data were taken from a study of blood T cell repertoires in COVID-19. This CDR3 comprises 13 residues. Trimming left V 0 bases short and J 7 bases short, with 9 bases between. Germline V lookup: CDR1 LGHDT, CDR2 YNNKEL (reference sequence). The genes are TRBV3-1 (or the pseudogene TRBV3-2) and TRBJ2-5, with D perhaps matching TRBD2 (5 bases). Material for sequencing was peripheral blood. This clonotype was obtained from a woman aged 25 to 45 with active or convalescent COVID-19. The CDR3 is CASSQEEVGTQYF. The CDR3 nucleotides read TGTGCCAGCAGCCAAGAGGAGGTGGGGACCCAGTACTTC.